This is a list of T cell receptor beta chains from one sample in a study of blood T cell repertoires in COVID-19. Using immunoSEQ multiplex PCR, the repertoire was profiled, and TCRdb retains in-frame clones only, with some absent. The sample includes about 120,000 clones, 85% to 90% of them seen just once. The sequenced material came from peripheral blood. The source of these receptors is a man aged 80 or over with acute or convalescent COVID-19. Both conserved end residues are part of each CDR3. A D gene is named only where the DNA matches it firmly. Size is omitted from some rows. Given values are once, few, many or a class for expanded clones.

D	V	size	J	CDR3	DNA
.	TRBV9	.	TRBJ2-1	CASTLGDYGSYNEQFF	TGTGCCAGCACCCTAGGCGACTACGGCTCCTACAATGAGCAGTTCTTC
TRBD2	TRBV19	.	TRBJ2-1	CASSMTSGGSYNEQFF	TGTGCCAGTAGCATGACTAGCGGGGGTTCCTACAATGAGCAGTTCTTC
.	TRBV7-2	.	TRBJ1-3	CASSSGHTGNTIYF	TGTGCCAGCAGCTCTGGACATACTGGAAACACCATATATTTT
.	TRBV7-9	.	TRBJ1-2	CASSLVGGDSYGYTF	TGTGCCAGCAGCCTAGTAGGAGGAGATAGCTATGGCTACACCTTC
TRBD1	TRBV5-5	few	TRBJ1-2	CASSPTGQDGYGYTF	TGTGCCAGCAGCCCCACGGGACAGGACGGCTATGGCTACACCTTC
.	TRBV3-1/TRBV3-2	.	TRBJ1-1	CASSLGGGTANTEAFF	TGTGCCAGCAGCCTGGGAGGGGGTACTGCGAACACTGAAGCTTTCTTT
TRBD1	TRBV10-3	.	TRBJ1-2	CAISDGQARGYGYTF	TGTGCCATCAGTGACGGACAGGCCAGGGGCTATGGCTACACCTTC
.	TRBV28	.	TRBJ1-1	CASSQQVKNTEAFF	TGTGCCAGCAGTCAACAGGTGAAGAACACTGAAGCTTTCTTT
TRBD2	TRBV10-3	.	TRBJ2-3	CAISVASGSPDTQYF	TGTGCCATCAGTGTGGCTAGCGGGAGCCCAGATACGCAGTATTTT
.	TRBV18	.	TRBJ1-6	CASSPKLTGSGSPLHF	TGTGCCAGCTCACCTAAATTAACAGGGAGCGGTTCACCCCTCCACTTT
.	TRBV4-2	once	TRBJ1-2	CASSHPDSQSQNYGYTF	TGTGCCAGCAGCCATCCCGACAGCCAATCACAAAACTATGGCTACACCTTC
.	TRBV7-9	.	TRBJ1-3	CASSAWGSSGNTIYF	TGTGCCAGCTCGGCCTGGGGCAGCTCTGGAAACACCATATATTTT
.	TRBV7-3	once	TRBJ2-3	CASTRPGAGTDTQYF	TGTGCCAGCACCCGACCAGGGGCAGGCACAGATACGCAGTATTTT
TRBD1	TRBV6-5	.	TRBJ1-1	CVCRTGGGTEAFF	TGTGTCTGTCGGACAGGGGGCGGCACTGAAGCTTTCTTT
.	TRBV11-2	.	TRBJ1-4	CASRPTGSNEKLFF	TGTGCCAGCAGGCCGACAGGCAGTAATGAAAAACTGTTTTTT
.	TRBV19	.	TRBJ1-2	CASSITGSTDGYTF	TGTGCCAGTAGTATAACCGGGTCTACGGATGGCTACACCTTC
.	TRBV10-3	.	TRBJ1-5	CAISVSGGNNQPQHF	TGTGCCATCAGTGTGAGTGGAGGTAACAATCAGCCCCAGCATTTT
.	TRBV20-1	once	TRBJ2-7	CSARDPGPLDF	TGCAGTGCTAGAGATCCAGGTCCCCTCGACTTC
.	TRBV18	few	TRBJ1-3	CASSPSQSTSGNTIYF	TGTGCCAGCTCACCCAGTCAGTCAACCTCTGGAAACACCATATATTTT
TRBD1	TRBV30	once	TRBJ1-2	CAWMPQGVYGYTF	TGTGCCTGGATGCCCCAGGGGGTATATGGCTACACCTTC
TRBD1	TRBV16	.	TRBJ1-1	CASSQSGQGIQAFF	TGTGCCAGCAGCCAATCGGGACAGGGAATACAAGCTTTCTTT
TRBD1	TRBV5-1	.	TRBJ1-2	CASSLEGGSNGYTF	TGCGCCAGCAGCTTGGAAGGGGGCTCGAATGGCTACACCTTC
TRBD2	TRBV9	once	TRBJ2-2	CASSAPGLALNTGELFF	TGTGCCAGCAGCGCACCGGGACTAGCGTTAAACACCGGGGAGCTGTTTTTT
.	TRBV5-1	.	TRBJ1-6	CASSLAGYSPLHF	TGCGCCAGCAGCTTGGCAGGGTATTCACCCCTCCACTTT
TRBD1	TRBV12-3/TRBV12-4	.	TRBJ2-7	CASSLGQGDEQYF	TGTGCCAGCAGTTTGGGACAGGGGGACGAGCAGTACTTC
.	TRBV19	few	TRBJ1-5	CAGAGGPNQPQHF	TGTGCCGGCGCGGGGGGACCGAATCAGCCCCAGCATTTT
.	TRBV28	.	TRBJ1-1	CASSRGDVSVWNTEAFF	TGTGCCAGCAGTCGGGGGGACGTATCAGTCTGGAACACTGAAGCTTTCTTT
.	TRBV2	.	TRBJ1-1	CASSPTGTEAFF	TGTGCCAGCAGTCCGACGGGGACTGAAGCTTTCTTT
TRBD1	TRBV5-6	.	TRBJ2-2	CASSFDRGGTGELFF	TGTGCCAGCAGCTTTGACAGGGGTGGCACCGGGGAGCTGTTTTTT
.	TRBV9	few	TRBJ2-2	CASSVRDPNTGELFF	TGTGCCAGCAGCGTCCGGGATCCGAACACCGGGGAGCTGTTTTTT
.	TRBV12-3/TRBV12-4	.	TRBJ1-2	CASSRAVGFGYTF	TGTGCCAGCAGCCGAGCGGTTGGGTTTGGCTACACCTTC
.	TRBV7-3	.	TRBJ2-1	CASSPEPSGQHNEQFF	TGTGCCAGCAGCCCCGAGCCTTCGGGACAACACAATGAGCAGTTCTTC
.	TRBV28	.	TRBJ1-4	CASRGAEKLFF	TGTGCCAGCAGGGGAGCCGAAAAACTGTTTTTT
.	TRBV18	.	TRBJ1-3	CASSPLADSGNTIYF	TGTGCCAGCTCCCCCTTGGCAGACTCTGGAAACACCATATATTTT
.	TRBV6-5	.	TRBJ1-5	CASSYSGAAQPQHF	TGTGCCAGCAGTTACTCTGGGGCAGCTCAGCCCCAGCATTTT
TRBD1	TRBV5-4	few	TRBJ1-2	CASSLPGQGGNYGYTF	TGTGCCAGCAGCTTGCCGGGACAGGGCGGAAACTATGGCTACACCTTC
.	TRBV3-1/TRBV3-2	.	TRBJ1-1	CASSQAGGRAEAFF	TGTGCCAGCAGCCAAGCGGGGGGGAGGGCTGAAGCTTTCTTT
.	TRBV11-1	.	TRBJ2-7	CASTEAGALGYEQYF	TGTGCCAGCACTGAGGCGGGGGCCCTAGGGTACGAGCAGTACTTC
.	TRBV28	.	TRBJ1-2	CASSFGGANGYTF	TGTGCCAGCAGTTTTGGAGGGGCTAATGGCTACACCTTC
TRBD2	TRBV2	.	TRBJ2-3	CASSSLGGTSGDTQYF	TGTGCCAGCAGTTCCTTGGGGGGGACTAGCGGAGATACGCAGTATTTT
TRBD2	TRBV6-2/TRBV6-3	.	TRBJ2-2	CASSYGGLAGYGELFF	TGTGCCAGCAGTTACGGGGGACTAGCGGGATACGGGGAGCTGTTTTTT
TRBD2	TRBV27	.	TRBJ2-7	CASSIGLAGKSEQYF	TGTGCCAGCAGTATCGGACTAGCGGGAAAGAGCGAGCAGTACTTC
.	TRBV5-4	few	TRBJ1-4	CASSLDRSAANEKLFF	TGTGCCAGCAGCCTCGACAGGTCGGCTGCTAATGAAAAACTGTTTTTT
.	TRBV12-5	.	TRBJ2-5	CASGLAIQETQYF	TGTGCTAGTGGTTTGGCTATCCAAGAGACCCAGTACTTC
.	TRBV12-3/TRBV12-4	many	TRBJ2-5	CASRPREETQYF	TGTGCCAGCAGGCCCAGGGAAGAGACCCAGTACTTC
.	TRBV24-1	.	TRBJ1-1	CATRRGGNTEAFF	TGTGCCACCAGAAGGGGGGGGAACACTGAAGCTTTCTTT
.	TRBV12-3/TRBV12-4	.	TRBJ1-1	CASRPPGNTEAFF	TGTGCCAGCAGACCCCCCGGGAACACTGAAGCTTTCTTT
.	TRBV6-5	.	TRBJ2-7	CASSYSSGRGNEQYF	TGTGCCAGCAGTTACTCGAGCGGGCGGGGTAACGAGCAGTACTTC
.	TRBV3-1/TRBV3-2	.	TRBJ1-1	CASSQDYRNTEAFF	TGTGCCAGCAGCCAAGATTACAGGAACACTGAAGCTTTCTTT
.	TRBV6-6	.	TRBJ1-5	CASSPLPTRVSNQPQHF	TGTGCCAGCAGTCCCCTCCCTACTCGGGTGAGCAATCAGCCCCAGCATTTT
.	TRBV7-2	.	TRBJ1-6	CASSLASTANSPLHF	TGTGCCAGCAGCTTAGCGTCGACAGCTAATTCACCCCTCCACTTT
.	TRBV28	few	TRBJ1-4	CASSREGGTEKLFF	TGTGCCAGCAGTCGAGAGGGCGGTACTGAAAAACTGTTTTTT
.	TRBV2	.	TRBJ1-1	CASSAEDLRGTEAFF	TGTGCCAGCAGTGCCGAGGATCTGAGGGGGACTGAAGCTTTCTTT
TRBD1	TRBV5-4	.	TRBJ1-2	CASSLDRGRTKNGYTF	TGTGCCAGCAGCCTGGACAGGGGAAGGACTAAGAATGGCTACACCTTC
TRBD2	TRBV19	.	TRBJ2-7	CASTSGRARDEQYF	TGTGCCAGCACTAGCGGGAGGGCCCGCGACGAGCAGTACTTC
.	TRBV6-5	.	TRBJ1-2	CASSFRVGYGYTF	TGTGCCAGCAGTTTCAGGGTTGGCTATGGCTACACCTTC
TRBD2	TRBV19	.	TRBJ2-1	CASSIGASGVYNEQFF	TGTGCCAGTAGTATAGGAGCTAGCGGGGTTTACAATGAGCAGTTCTTC